The source of this T cell receptor (beta chain) is a study of technical replicates of blood from several donors. Clones were sequenced by immunoSEQ multiplex PCR, and TCRdb holds only the in-frame ones, with some missing. This sample has 70,000 to 95,000 clones, with nearly 98% found just once. CDR1 is ENHRY and CDR2 is SYGVKD in the germline V gene. Unmatched junction bases numbered 4, after V lost 0 bases and J lost 2 bases. This CDR3 has 17 residues. Sequenced input: T cells isolated from PBMCs. This rearrangement joins TRBV10-3 to TRBJ2-3; TRBD2 agrees at 11 bases. This clonotype was sampled from a human donor in good health. This chain's CDR3 is CAISESLAGGHTDTQYF. In nucleotides, the CDR3 is TGTGCCATCAGTGAGTCCCTAGCGGGAGGACACACAGATACGCAGTATTTT.